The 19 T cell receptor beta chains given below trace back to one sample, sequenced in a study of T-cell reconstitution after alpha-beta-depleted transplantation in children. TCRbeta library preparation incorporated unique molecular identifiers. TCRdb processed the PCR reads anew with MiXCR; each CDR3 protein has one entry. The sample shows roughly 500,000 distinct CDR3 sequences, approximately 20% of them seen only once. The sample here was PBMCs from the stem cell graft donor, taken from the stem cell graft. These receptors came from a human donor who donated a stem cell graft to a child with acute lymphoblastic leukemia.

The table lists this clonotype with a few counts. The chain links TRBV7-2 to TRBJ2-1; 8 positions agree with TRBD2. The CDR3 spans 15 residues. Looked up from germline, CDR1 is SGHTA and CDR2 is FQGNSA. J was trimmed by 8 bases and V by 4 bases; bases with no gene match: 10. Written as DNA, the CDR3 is TGTGCCAGCAGCTCTGCCGGACTAGCTATCCATGAGCAGTTCTTC. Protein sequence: CASSSAGLAIHEQFF.

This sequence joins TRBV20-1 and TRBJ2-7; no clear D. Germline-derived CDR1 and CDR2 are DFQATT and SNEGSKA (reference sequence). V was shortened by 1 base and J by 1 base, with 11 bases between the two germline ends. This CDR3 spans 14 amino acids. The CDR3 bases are TGCAGTGCTAGAGCCTCGCGGCGATCCTACGAGCAGTACTTC. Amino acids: CSARASRRSYEQYF.

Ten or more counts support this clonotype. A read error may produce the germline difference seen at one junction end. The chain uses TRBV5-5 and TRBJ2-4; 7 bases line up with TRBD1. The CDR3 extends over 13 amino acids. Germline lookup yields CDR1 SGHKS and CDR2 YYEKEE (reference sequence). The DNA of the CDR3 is TGTGCCAGCAGTAGAGACCGACAGGGAGTCCAGCACTTC. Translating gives CASSRDRQGVQHF.

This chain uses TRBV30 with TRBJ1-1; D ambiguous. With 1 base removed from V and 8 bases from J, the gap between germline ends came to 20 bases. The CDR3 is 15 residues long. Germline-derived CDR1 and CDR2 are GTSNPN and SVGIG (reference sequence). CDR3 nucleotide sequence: TGTGCCTGGAGTGGGGGTGTAGCGGTGGGTACAGAAGCTTTCTTT. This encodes CAWSGGVAVGTEAFF.

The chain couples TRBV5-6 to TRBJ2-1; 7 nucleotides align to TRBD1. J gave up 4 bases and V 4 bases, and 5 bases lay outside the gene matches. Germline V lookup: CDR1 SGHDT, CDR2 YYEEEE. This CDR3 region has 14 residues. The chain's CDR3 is CASSLDRWYNEQFF. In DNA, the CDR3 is TGTGCCAGCAGCCTGGACAGGTGGTACAATGAGCAGTTCTTC. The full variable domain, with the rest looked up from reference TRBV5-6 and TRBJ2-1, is DAGVTQSPTHLIKTRGQQVTLRCSPKSGHDTVSWYQQALGQGPQFIFQYYEEEERQRGNFPDRFSGHQFPNYSSELNVNALLLGDSALYLCASSLDRWYNEQFFGPGTRLTVL.

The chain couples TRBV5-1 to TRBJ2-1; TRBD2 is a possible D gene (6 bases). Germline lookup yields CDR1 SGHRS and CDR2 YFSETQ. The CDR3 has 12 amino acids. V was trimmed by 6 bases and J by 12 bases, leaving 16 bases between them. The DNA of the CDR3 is TGCGCCAGCACCGCCCTCGGGGGTGGGCAGTTCTTC. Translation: CASTALGGGQFF.

CDR3 residues: CSVVETGAVDGYTF. The CDR3 bases are TGCAGCGTTGTAGAGACAGGGGCGGTCGATGGCTACACCTTC. The rearrangement links TRBV29-1 to TRBJ1-2, with 8 bases identical to TRBD1. The junction had 10 bases not matched to a gene; V was cut back by 4 bases and J by 6 bases. CDR1 is SQVTM and CDR2 is ANQGSEA in the germline V gene. CDR3 length equals 14 residues.

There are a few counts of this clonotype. The CDR3 sequence: CASSLFGLAGPRQFF. The DNA of the CDR3 is TGTGCCAGCAGCCTCTTCGGACTAGCGGGCCCGAGGCAGTTCTTC. The chain uses TRBV7-8 and TRBJ2-1, with 11 bases lining up with TRBD2. Germline lookup yields CDR1 SGHVS and CDR2 FQNEAQ. J gave up 12 bases and V 5 bases, and 12 bases lay outside the gene matches. The CDR3 loop spans 15 amino acids.

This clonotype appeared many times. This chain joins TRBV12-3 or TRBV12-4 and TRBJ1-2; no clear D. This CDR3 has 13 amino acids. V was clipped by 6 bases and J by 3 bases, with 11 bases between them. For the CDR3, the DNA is TGTGCCAGCAGGATAATGACCGACTATGGCTACACCTTC. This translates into CASRIMTDYGYTF.

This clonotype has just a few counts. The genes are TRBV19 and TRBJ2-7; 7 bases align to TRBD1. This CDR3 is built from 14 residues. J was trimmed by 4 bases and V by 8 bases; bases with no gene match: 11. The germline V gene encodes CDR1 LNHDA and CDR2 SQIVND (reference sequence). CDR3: CASAARGQNYEQYF. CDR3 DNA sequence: TGTGCCAGTGCAGCCCGGGGACAGAATTACGAGCAGTACTTC.

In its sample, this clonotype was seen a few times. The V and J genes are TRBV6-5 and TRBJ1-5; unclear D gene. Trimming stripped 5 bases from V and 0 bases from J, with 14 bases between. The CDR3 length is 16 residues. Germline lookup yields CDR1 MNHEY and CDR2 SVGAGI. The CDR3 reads CASSRTPGNSNQPQHF. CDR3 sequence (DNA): TGTGCCAGCAGTCGTACTCCGGGAAATAGCAATCAGCCCCAGCATTTT.

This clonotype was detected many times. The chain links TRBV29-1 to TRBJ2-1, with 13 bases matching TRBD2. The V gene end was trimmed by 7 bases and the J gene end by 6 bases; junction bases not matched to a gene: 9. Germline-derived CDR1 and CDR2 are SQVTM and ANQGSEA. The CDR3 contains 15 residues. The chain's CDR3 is CSASGTSGKGNEQFF. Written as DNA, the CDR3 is TGCAGCGCTTCCGGGACTAGCGGGAAAGGCAATGAGCAGTTCTTC.

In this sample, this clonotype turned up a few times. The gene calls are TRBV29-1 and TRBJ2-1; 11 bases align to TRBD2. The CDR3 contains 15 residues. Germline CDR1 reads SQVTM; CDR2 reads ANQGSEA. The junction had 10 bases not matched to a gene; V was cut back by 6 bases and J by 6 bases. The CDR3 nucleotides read TGCAGCGTCCGAACGACTAGCGGGACTCTCAATGAGCAGTTCTTC. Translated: CSVRTTSGTLNEQFF.

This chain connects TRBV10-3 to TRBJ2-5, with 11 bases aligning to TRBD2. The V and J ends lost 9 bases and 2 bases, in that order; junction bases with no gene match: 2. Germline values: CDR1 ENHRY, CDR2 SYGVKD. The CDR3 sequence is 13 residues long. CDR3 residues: CAIGTSGQETQYF. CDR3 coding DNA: TGTGCCATAGGGACTAGCGGACAAGAGACCCAGTACTTC.

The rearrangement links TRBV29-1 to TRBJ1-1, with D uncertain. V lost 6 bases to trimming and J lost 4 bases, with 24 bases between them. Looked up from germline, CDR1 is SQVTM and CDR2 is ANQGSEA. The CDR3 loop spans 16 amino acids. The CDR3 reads CSVDYFQARGRTEAFF. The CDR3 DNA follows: TGCAGCGTGGATTATTTTCAGGCGCGCGGGCGCACTGAAGCTTTCTTT.

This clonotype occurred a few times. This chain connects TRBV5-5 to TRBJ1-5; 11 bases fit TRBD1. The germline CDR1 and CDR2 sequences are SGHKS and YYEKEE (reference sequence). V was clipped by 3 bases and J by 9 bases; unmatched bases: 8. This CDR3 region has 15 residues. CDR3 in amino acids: CASSSWTGGLGPQHF. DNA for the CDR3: TGTGCCAGCAGCTCTTGGACAGGGGGCTTGGGGCCCCAGCATTTT.

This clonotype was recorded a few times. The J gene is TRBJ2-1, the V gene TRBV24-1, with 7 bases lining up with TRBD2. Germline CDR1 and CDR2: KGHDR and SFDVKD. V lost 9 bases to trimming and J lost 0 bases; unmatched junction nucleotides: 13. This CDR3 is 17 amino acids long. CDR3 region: CATREVVAGSSYNEQFF. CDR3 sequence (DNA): TGTGCCACCCGGGAGGTGGTAGCGGGTAGCTCCTACAATGAGCAGTTCTTC.

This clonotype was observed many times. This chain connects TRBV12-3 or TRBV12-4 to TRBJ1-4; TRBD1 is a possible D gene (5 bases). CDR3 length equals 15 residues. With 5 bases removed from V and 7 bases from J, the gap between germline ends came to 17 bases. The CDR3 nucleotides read TGTGCCAGCAGTCCTAACGCAGGGTCAATTGAAAAACTGTTTTTT. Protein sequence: CASSPNAGSIEKLFF.

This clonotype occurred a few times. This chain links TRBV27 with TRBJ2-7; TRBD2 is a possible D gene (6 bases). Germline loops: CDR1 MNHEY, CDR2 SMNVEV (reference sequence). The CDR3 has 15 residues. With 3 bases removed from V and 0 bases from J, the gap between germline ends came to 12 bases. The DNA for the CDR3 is TGTGCCAGCAGTTTCGCGGCGGGGTTCTCCTACGAGCAGTACTTC. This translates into CASSFAAGFSYEQYF.